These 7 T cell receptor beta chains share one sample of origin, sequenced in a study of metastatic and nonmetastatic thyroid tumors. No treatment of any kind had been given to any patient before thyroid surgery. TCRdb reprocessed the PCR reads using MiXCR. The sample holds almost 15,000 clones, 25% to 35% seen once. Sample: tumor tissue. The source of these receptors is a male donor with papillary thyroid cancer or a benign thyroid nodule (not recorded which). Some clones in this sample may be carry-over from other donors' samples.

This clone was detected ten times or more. CDR3 in amino acids: CASLRTRTDTQYF. DNA of the CDR3: TGTGCCAGCCTGCGAACCCGCACAGATACGCAGTATTTT. The chain links TRBV6-1 to TRBJ2-3; no firm D call. The CDR3 extends over 13 amino acids. Trimming cost V 8 bases and J 1 base, with 10 bases left between them. Germline V gene data show CDR1 as MNHNS and CDR2 as SASEGT.

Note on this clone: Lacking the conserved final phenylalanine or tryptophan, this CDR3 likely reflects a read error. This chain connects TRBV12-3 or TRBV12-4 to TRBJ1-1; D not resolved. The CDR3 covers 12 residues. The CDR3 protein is CASQGSRPEAFV. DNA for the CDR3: TGTGCGAGCCAAGGAAGCCGCCCTGAAGCTTTCGTT.

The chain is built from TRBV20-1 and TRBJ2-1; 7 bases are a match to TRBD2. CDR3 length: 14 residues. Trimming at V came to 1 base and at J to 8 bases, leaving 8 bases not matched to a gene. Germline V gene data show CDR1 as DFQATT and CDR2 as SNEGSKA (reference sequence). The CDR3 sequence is CSARGRRLADEQFF. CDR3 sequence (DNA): TGCAGTGCTAGAGGGCGAAGACTAGCAGATGAGCAGTTCTTC.

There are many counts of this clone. CDR3: CASRGQGAADSPLHF. CDR3 nucleotides: TGCGCCAGCAGGGGACAGGGCGCGGCGGATTCACCCCTCCACTTT. The chain is built from TRBV5-1 and TRBJ1-6, with 9 nucleotides matching TRBD1. CDR3 size: 15 residues. The junction had 8 bases not matched to a gene; V was cut back by 5 bases and J by 8 bases. The germline gives CDR1 SGHRS, CDR2 YFSETQ.

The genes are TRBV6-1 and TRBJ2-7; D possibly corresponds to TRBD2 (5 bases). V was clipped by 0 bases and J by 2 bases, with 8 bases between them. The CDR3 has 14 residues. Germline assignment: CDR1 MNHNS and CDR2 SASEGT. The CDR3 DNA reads TGTGCCAGCAGTGAAGCGCCGGGAACCTACGAGCAGTACTTC. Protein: CASSEAPGTYEQYF.

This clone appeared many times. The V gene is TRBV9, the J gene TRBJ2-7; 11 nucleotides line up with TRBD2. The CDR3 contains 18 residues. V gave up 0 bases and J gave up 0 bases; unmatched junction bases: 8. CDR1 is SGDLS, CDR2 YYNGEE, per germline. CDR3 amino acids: CASSVGWRSGGASYEQYF. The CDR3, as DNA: TGTGCCAGCAGCGTAGGATGGCGTAGCGGGGGGGCCTCCTACGAGCAGTACTTC.

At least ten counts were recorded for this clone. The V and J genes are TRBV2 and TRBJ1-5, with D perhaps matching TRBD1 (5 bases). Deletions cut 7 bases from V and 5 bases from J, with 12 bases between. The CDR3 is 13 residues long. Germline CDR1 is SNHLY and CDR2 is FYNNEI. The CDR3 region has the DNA TGTGCCAGCACTTGGGGACCCGATCAGCCCCAGCATTTT. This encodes CASTWGPDQPQHF.